The 8 T cell receptor beta chains below come from one sample, sequenced in a study of T cells in localized non-small cell lung cancer. Profiling relied on immunoSEQ multiplex PCR, and the TCRdb table lists in-frame clones only, not all of them. The sample lists 26,000 or so clones; 75% to 90% were seen once. Sequenced here: peripheral blood, sampled before any cancer treatment. The origin of the receptors is a female donor of 60 years or more with stage I lung adenocarcinoma.

This chain joins TRBV10-2 and TRBJ1-1, with D possibly matching TRBD1 (5 bases). Looked up from germline, CDR1 is WSHSY and CDR2 is SAAADI. The CDR3 is 13 residues long. Deletions cut 7 bases from V and 1 base from J, with 10 bases between. The CDR3 here is CASNPQGNTEAFF. Written as DNA, the CDR3 is TGCGCCAGCAACCCCCAGGGGAACACTGAAGCTTTCTTT.

The gene calls are TRBV9 and TRBJ2-3; D is possibly TRBD1 (5 bases). The germline gives CDR1 SGDLS, CDR2 YYNGEE. V was trimmed by 0 bases and J by 4 bases, leaving 12 bases between them. CDR3 size: 15 residues. CDR3 DNA sequence: TGTGCCAGCAGCGTAGTGGGCGGACATTCAGATACGCAGTATTTT. Translation gives CASSVVGGHSDTQYF.

This chain connects TRBV5-1 to TRBJ1-2; weak D call: TRBD1 (5 bases). V was cut by 3 bases and J by 2 bases, with 17 bases left in between. CDR1 SGHRS and CDR2 YFSETQ come from the germline V gene. The CDR3 is 16 amino acids. CDR3 bases: TGCGCCAGCAGCTCAGGGACCCCAAATTACAACTATGGCTACACCTTC. As protein: CASSSGTPNYNYGYTF. The complete variable domain, with remaining parts taken from reference TRBV5-1 and TRBJ1-2, reads KAGVTQTPRYLIKTRGQQVTLSCSPISGHRSVSWYQQTPGQGLQFLFEYFSETQRNKGNFPGRFSGRQFSNSRSEMNVSTLELGDSALYLCASSSGTPNYNYGYTFGSGTRLTVV.

The chain recombines TRBV11-3 with TRBJ2-3; the D gene is possibly TRBD1 (5 bases). V was trimmed by 3 bases and J by 0 bases, leaving 7 bases between them. Germline V gene sequence: CDR1 SGHNT, CDR2 YENEEA. This CDR3 has 14 residues. The CDR3, as DNA: TGTGCCAGCAGCTTGACAGCTAGCACAGATACGCAGTATTTT. It yields the protein CASSLTASTDTQYF.

The V gene is TRBV6-4, the J gene TRBJ1-1; 8 nucleotides match TRBD1. The length of the CDR3 is 15 residues. Per germline, CDR1 MRHNA and CDR2 SNTAGT. Trimming at V came to 6 bases and at J to 2 bases, leaving 8 bases not matched to a gene. In nucleotides, the CDR3 is TGTGCCAGCAGACCTGGGACAGGAACTAACACTGAAGCTTTCTTT. Translated: CASRPGTGTNTEAFF.

This chain links TRBV5-1 with TRBJ1-5; 7 nucleotides align to TRBD1. V lost 5 bases and J lost 0; bases outside the gene matches: 20. CDR3 length: 20 residues. Germline CDR1 reads SGHRS; CDR2 reads YFSETQ. The CDR3: CASRNEHRDRKFYSNQPQHF. In DNA form, the CDR3 reads TGCGCCAGCAGAAATGAACACCGGGACAGAAAGTTTTATAGCAATCAGCCCCAGCATTTT.

The chain's CDR3 is CASTPDRAIYGYTF. CDR3 nucleotides: TGTGCCAGCACCCCCGACAGGGCCATTTATGGCTACACCTTC. The chain joins TRBV28 to TRBJ1-2, with TRBD1 matching over 7 bases. The CDR3 has 14 residues. V shed 7 bases and J 5 bases; nucleotides not matched to a gene: 10. The germline V gene has CDR1 MDHEN and CDR2 SYDVKM.

CDR3 nucleotides: TGTGCCAGCAGTTACTCGAAAGGGGCGCCGGGCACTGAAGCTTTCTTT. Translated: CASSYSKGAPGTEAFF. The chain has TRBV6-5 and TRBJ1-1; tentative D call: TRBD1 (5 bases). The CDR3 is made up of 16 amino acids. In germline, CDR1 is MNHEY, CDR2 SVGAGI. V lost 0 bases, J lost 4 bases, and 15 bases lay in between.